The next 9 T cell receptor beta chains were all read from a single sample in a study of blood T cell repertoires in COVID-19. Profiling relied on immunoSEQ multiplex PCR, and the TCRdb table lists in-frame clones only, not all of them. The sample includes around 170,000 clones, under 85% seen only once; the top ten take approximately 6.2%. Input material: peripheral blood. The receptors originated from a woman aged 40 to 49 with acute or convalescent COVID-19.

The chain uses TRBV5-1 and TRBJ1-4, with a tentative D call TRBD1 (6 bases). Germline V gene sequence: CDR1 SGHRS, CDR2 YFSETQ. Trimming removed 3 bases from V and 6 bases from J, with 12 bases in between. This CDR3 is 14 amino acids long. CDR3 DNA: TGCGCCAGCAGCTCGGACAGTGCGGATGAAAAACTGTTTTTT. Encoded protein: CASSSDSADEKLFF.

The CDR3: CASSLAGVYGYTF. The DNA for the CDR3 is TGTGCCAGCAGTTTAGCAGGGGTGTATGGCTACACCTTC. V usage is TRBV28 and J usage is TRBJ1-2, with D maybe TRBD1 (6 bases). Trimming shortened V by 2 bases and J by 5 bases, and 9 bases separated the two germline ends. The CDR3 consists of 13 residues. Germline V lookup: CDR1 MDHEN, CDR2 SYDVKM.

This chain joins TRBV2 and TRBJ2-1; 8 positions match TRBD1. Germline trimming cut 4 bases from V and 9 bases from J; bases unmatched to any gene: 8. The CDR3 covers 14 residues. CDR1 and CDR2 (germline): SNHLY, FYNNEI. The CDR3 DNA follows: TGTGCCAGCAGTGTCCCGGGACAGGTGGGTGAGCAGTTCTTC. It yields the protein CASSVPGQVGEQFF.

The chain joins TRBV7-3 to TRBJ2-1; TRBD2 matches 10 bases. CDR3 length: 14 amino acids. J gave up 6 bases and V 4 bases, and 3 bases lay outside the gene matches. Germline loops: CDR1 SGHTA, CDR2 FQGTGA. CDR3 sequence reads: CASSSSGGRNEQFF. The CDR3 DNA reads as TGTGCCAGCAGCTCTAGCGGGGGTCGCAATGAGCAGTTCTTC.

The CDR3, as DNA: TGTGCCAGCAAGCACGGTGCGCAGCCCCAGCATTTT. Protein sequence: CASKHGAQPQHF. V is TRBV27 and J is TRBJ1-5; no firm D call. Trimming stripped 7 bases from V and 7 bases from J, with 11 bases between. The CDR3 is 12 residues long. Germline CDR1 and CDR2: MNHEY and SMNVEV (reference sequence).

The chain uses TRBV30 and TRBJ2-7; D perhaps matches TRBD2 (6 bases). CDR3 length equals 15 residues. The germline V gene has CDR1 GTSNPN and CDR2 SVGIG (reference sequence). V was trimmed by 4 bases and J by 3 bases, leaving 19 bases between them. The CDR3 is CAWNHGFSGHYEQYF. CDR3 DNA: TGTGCCTGGAACCACGGTTTTAGCGGACACTACGAGCAGTACTTC. Full variable domain (outside the CDR3, taken from reference TRBV30 and TRBJ2-7): SQTIHQWPATLVQPVGSPLSLECTVEGTSNPNLYWYRQAAGRGLQLLFYSVGIGQISSEVPQNLSASRPQDRQFILSSKKLLLSDSGFYLCAWNHGFSGHYEQYFGPGTRLTVT.

The chain joins TRBV12-3 or TRBV12-4 to TRBJ2-2; a possible D gene is TRBD1 (5 bases). The V gene lost 5 bases and the J gene lost 7 bases, with 11 bases spanning the gap. The CDR3 spans 13 residues. The CDR3 sequence: CASSPRARGELFF. CDR3 nucleotides: TGTGCCAGCAGTCCCAGGGCTCGCGGGGAGCTGTTTTTT.

Here the CDR3 DNA reads TGTGCCAGCAGTGAAGCCCGACAGGGGGGAAGGGAAGCTTTCTTT. Amino acids: CASSEARQGGREAFF. V usage is TRBV6-1 and J usage is TRBJ1-1, with TRBD1 matching over 9 bases. The ends lost 0 bases at V and 8 bases at J; junction bases unmatched: 7. Per the germline V gene, CDR1 is MNHNS and CDR2 is SASEGT. This CDR3 region has 15 residues.

The chain combines TRBV4-1 with TRBJ1-4; D not certain. The CDR3 loop spans 14 amino acids. The V and J ends lost 0 bases and 8 bases respectively, with 10 bases between them. Germline V CDR1 and CDR2: MGHRA, YSYEKL. CDR3 protein: CASSQEPQLEKLFF. Here the CDR3 DNA reads TGCGCCAGCAGCCAAGAACCACAGCTAGAAAAACTGTTTTTT.